The TCR beta chain under discussion was sequenced for a study of cytomegalovirus exposure and HLA in healthy donors. Of note for this clone: The antigen is undetermined.

The PCR was carried out with 60 Vbeta primers and 13 Jbeta primers. The repertoire was sequenced with immunoSEQ multiplex PCR; TCRdb's copy has only in-frame clones and lacks some. This listing includes some 120,000 clones. Points from the study as a whole: In a later analysis, approximately 15,000 TCR beta sequences were associated with HLA alleles at 0.05 false discovery rate. Highest at DRB1 and lowest at HLA-C, TCR association rates differed among HLA loci in a later analysis. Per a later analysis, HLA-associated TCR beta chains showed more clonal expansion than other, equally common TCR beta chains. According to an earlier analysis, most TCR beta V segments yielded productive rearrangements about 87% or about 30% of the time.

Germline CDR1 and CDR2: SGHNT and YYREEE (reference sequence). V lost 0 bases and J lost 2, with 10 bases in between. The CDR3 covers 15 residues. The chain has TRBV5-4 and TRBJ2-3, with D possibly TRBD2 on 5 matching bases. This receptor was identified in a young man in good health and CMV-seronegative. The sample comprised PBMCs. The CDR3 reads CASSLGPDYTDTQYF. CDR3 DNA: TGTGCCAGCAGCTTGGGGCCAGACTACACAGATACGCAGTATTTT.